This TCR beta chain was sequenced for a study of blood T cell repertoires in COVID-19. Study information: Specimens from acute and convalescent COVID-19 originated in the United States, Italy and Spain. Sources were T cells, B-cell-depleted T cells, or PBMCs; the material itself was cDNA or gDNA.

Authors' processing steps: Cell counts per sample came from amplifying reference gene primers. Sequencing used immunoSEQ multiplex PCR; TCRdb keeps in-frame clones, though not all of them. V and J calls and clone size are as listed in that table; D and trimming were resolved from the DNA. The table has over 250,000 clones, over 75% seen once; the top ten hold roughly 0.8%. This CDR3 is built from 12 residues. The germline V gene has CDR1 SGHVS and CDR2 FQNEAQ. Trimming left V 5 bases short and J 10 bases short, with 12 bases between. This clonotype was sampled from a woman in her 30s with acute or convalescent COVID-19. Sequenced: peripheral blood. The rearrangement links TRBV7-8 to TRBJ2-1; D gene ambiguous. The CDR3 loop is CASSPVLLEQFF. The DNA for the CDR3 is TGTGCCAGCAGCCCTGTGTTACTCGAGCAGTTCTTC.